The entry below gives a single T cell receptor (beta chain) sequence along with its context. The data belong to a study of blood T cell repertoires in COVID-19. Study-wide background: The United States, Italy and Spain were the sources of the acute and convalescent COVID-19 samples. Sources were T cells, B-cell-depleted T cells, or PBMCs; the material itself was cDNA or gDNA.

In the source study's methods: Nucleated cell counts were estimated from reference gene primer amplification. Libraries were prepared by immunoSEQ multiplex PCR; TCRdb keeps only in-frame clonotypes and omits some of them. The DNA gave D and trimming, while V, J and clone size come from that table. The sample contains fewer than 150,000 clones, around four fifths of which appear only once. Germline assignment: CDR1 SGHTA and CDR2 FQGNSA. V shed 1 base and J shed 3 bases, with 17 bases lying between them. The CDR3 sequence is 17 residues long. The chain couples TRBV7-2 to TRBJ2-3; no firm D call. The sample was peripheral blood. This clonotype was sampled from a woman older than 75 with acute or convalescent COVID-19. The CDR3, as DNA: TGTGCCAGCAGCTTAGTCGACAACCCCAGGTTAACAGATACGCAGTATTTT. Translated, it gives CASSLVDNPRLTDTQYF.